These 21 T cell receptor beta chains originate from one sample sequenced in a study of T cell responses to AZD1222 COVID-19 vaccine. Assay used: immunoSEQ multiplex PCR; TCRdb lists only in-frame clones, some missing. The table shows roughly 150,000 clones, with almost 90% occurring only once. The material was peripheral blood, obtained on day 0 of AZD1222 vaccination. These receptors originate from an adult in good health.

The chain combines TRBV7-2 with TRBJ1-2; the D is unclear. The CDR3 sequence is 11 residues long. Germline loops: CDR1 SGHTA, CDR2 FQGNSA. V lost 5 bases and J 7 bases, leaving 8 bases between the germline ends. The CDR3 sequence: CASSNNFGYTF. The CDR3 DNA follows: TGTGCCAGCAGCAACAATTTTGGCTACACCTTC. The complete variable domain, with remaining parts taken from reference TRBV7-2 and TRBJ1-2, reads GAGVSQSPSNKVTEKGKDVELRCDPISGHTALYWYRQSLGQGLEFLIYFQGNSAPDKSGLPSDRFSAERTGGSVSTLTIQRTQQEDSAVYLCASSNNFGYTFGSGTRLTVV.

The chain has TRBV11-2 and TRBJ2-6; 8 positions agree with TRBD1. Trimming took 7 bases from V and 2 from J; bases not matched to a gene: 13. Germline CDR1 and CDR2: SGHAT and FQNNGV. This CDR3 has 18 amino acids. Here the CDR3 reads CASNKWTGRRTGANVLTF. DNA for the CDR3: TGTGCCAGCAACAAGTGGACAGGGCGTAGGACTGGGGCCAACGTCCTGACTTTC.

The rearrangement uses TRBV7-6 and TRBJ2-3; D gene unclear. The CDR3 has 14 residues. CDR1 SGHVS and CDR2 FNYEAQ come from the germline V gene. V shed 3 bases and J shed 2 bases, with 9 bases lying between them. CDR3 in amino acids: CASSFVQLTDTQYF. CDR3 in DNA: TGTGCCAGCAGCTTCGTCCAGCTCACAGATACGCAGTATTTT.

This chain uses TRBV2 with TRBJ2-7; tentative D call: TRBD1 (5 bases). V gave up 10 bases and J gave up 7 bases, with 17 bases separating them. The germline V gene has CDR1 SNHLY and CDR2 FYNNEI. This CDR3 contains 12 residues. CDR3 in DNA: TGTGCCACCCGGCGCGCAGGGCGGGAGCAGTACTTC. Amino acid sequence: CATRRAGREQYF.

This chain uses TRBV3-1 (or the pseudogene TRBV3-2) with TRBJ1-5, with D tentatively TRBD1 (6 bases). CDR1 LGHDT and CDR2 YNNKEL come from the germline V gene (reference sequence). The CDR3 extends over 18 amino acids. Trimming took off 6 bases at V and 0 bases at J, with 21 bases between the two ends. The CDR3 spells CASSCYLGTPNSNQPQHF. DNA for the CDR3: TGTGCCAGCAGTTGCTATCTCGGGACACCGAATAGCAATCAGCCCCAGCATTTT.

The chain has TRBV9 and TRBJ2-5; 9 nucleotides match TRBD2. Germline assignment: CDR1 SGDLS and CDR2 YYNGEE. CDR3 length equals 14 residues. With V trimmed by 2 bases and J by 3 bases, 2 bases remained unmatched. The DNA of the CDR3 is TGTGCCAGCAGCGTCAGCGGGGGGAAAGAGACCCAGTACTTC. This encodes CASSVSGGKETQYF.

This sequence joins TRBV9 and TRBJ2-5, with D tentatively TRBD2 (6 bases). The CDR3 loop spans 14 amino acids. The V gene lost 0 bases and the J gene lost 5 bases, with 11 bases spanning the gap. Germline lookup yields CDR1 SGDLS and CDR2 YYNGEE. The CDR3 protein is CASSVGRRGETQYF. CDR3 bases: TGTGCCAGCAGCGTAGGGAGGCGGGGTGAGACCCAGTACTTC.

The chain's CDR3 is CASSAPFGQGAYNEQFF. The CDR3 DNA follows: TGTGCCAGCAGCGCCCCCTTTGGGCAGGGGGCGTACAATGAGCAGTTCTTC. V and J are TRBV11-2 and TRBJ2-1, with 8 bases that match TRBD1. The CDR3 contains 17 residues. From germline, CDR1 is SGHAT and CDR2 FQNNGV. With V trimmed by 5 bases and J by 4 bases, 13 bases remained unmatched.

The chain employs TRBV27 and TRBJ1-6, with D perhaps matching TRBD1 (6 bases). Trimming took off 3 bases at V and 8 bases at J, with 14 bases between the two ends. Germline V gives CDR1 MNHEY, CDR2 SMNVEV (reference sequence). The CDR3 sequence is 15 residues long. This chain's CDR3 is CASSLGAAPHSPLHF. The DNA of the CDR3 is TGTGCCAGCAGTTTGGGGGCAGCCCCTCATTCACCCCTCCACTTT.

This clone has just one count. The V gene is TRBV6-5, the J gene TRBJ2-3; 7 nucleotides align to TRBD2. V gave up 6 bases and J gave up 1 base; unmatched junction bases: 7. The CDR3 consists of 15 residues. Looked up from germline, CDR1 is MNHEY and CDR2 is SVGAGI. CDR3 amino acids: CASREGREGTDTQYF. CDR3 sequence (DNA): TGTGCCAGCAGGGAGGGTCGGGAGGGCACAGATACGCAGTATTTT.

The V gene is TRBV6-2 or TRBV6-3, the J gene TRBJ2-2; no definite D call. CDR1 is MNHEY, CDR2 SVGEGT, per germline. Trimming shortened V by 2 bases and J by 1 base, and 14 bases separated the two germline ends. This CDR3 is 17 amino acids long. CDR3 loop: CASSYPVGRLNTGELFF. CDR3 DNA sequence: TGTGCCAGCAGTTACCCCGTCGGCAGGTTGAACACCGGGGAGCTGTTTTTT.

The chain employs TRBV4-3 and TRBJ1-2, with a weak D call TRBD1 (6 bases). The V end lost 0 bases, the J end lost 2 bases, and 7 bases lay between the germline ends. The germline gives CDR1 LGHNA, CDR2 YSLEER. The CDR3 contains 14 residues. The CDR3 region has the DNA TGCGCCAGCAGCCAAGATACAGGGAACTATGGCTACACCTTC. Amino acids: CASSQDTGNYGYTF.

This clone has more than one count but fewer than ten. The J gene is TRBJ1-1, the V gene TRBV5-5; 7 bases are shared with TRBD1. The V gene's germline CDR1 is SGHKS and CDR2 YYEKEE (reference sequence). The CDR3 contains 15 residues. With V trimmed by 2 bases and J by 0 bases, 4 bases remained unmatched. The CDR3 reads CASSLWGQMNTEAFF. The CDR3 DNA follows: TGTGCCAGCAGCTTATGGGGACAGATGAACACTGAAGCTTTCTTT.

The CDR3 DNA reads TGCAGCGTCGTTTTAATGGGGGCGCAGAACACTGAAGCTTTCTTT. Protein product: CSVVLMGAQNTEAFF. The chain joins TRBV29-1 to TRBJ1-1, with a possible D match to TRBD1 (6 bases). The CDR3 covers 15 residues. Trimming took 6 bases from V and 1 from J, leaving 18 bases between them. CDR1 SQVTM and CDR2 ANQGSEA come from the germline V gene.

This clone was detected once. The chain couples TRBV4-2 to TRBJ2-1; 11 bases are shared with TRBD2. The V and J ends lost 3 bases and 9 bases, in that order; junction bases with no gene match: 4. Germline CDR1 LGHNA, CDR2 YNFKEQ. This CDR3 region has 14 residues. CDR3 amino acids: CASSQDLAGGEQFF. The DNA of the CDR3 is TGTGCCAGCAGCCAGGACCTAGCGGGGGGTGAGCAGTTCTTC.

The V gene is TRBV29-1, the J gene TRBJ1-1; no clear D gene. This CDR3 is built from 13 residues. Per germline, CDR1 SQVTM and CDR2 ANQGSEA. V was pared by 5 bases and J by 2 bases, with 12 bases between. As DNA, the CDR3 is TGCAGCGTTCGGGCGCATGAAAACACTGAAGCTTTCTTT. Its translation is CSVRAHENTEAFF.

The chain recombines TRBV19 with TRBJ2-2; D is perhaps TRBD2 (5 bases). The CDR3 consists of 14 residues. Per germline, CDR1 LNHDA and CDR2 SQIVND (reference sequence). Trimming cost V 7 bases and J 4 bases, with 13 bases left between them. This CDR3 is CASTLALVTGELFF. CDR3 DNA: TGTGCCAGTACTCTAGCCTTAGTCACCGGGGAGCTGTTTTTT.

The chain carries TRBV18 and TRBJ1-3; D is unclear. Germline V gives CDR1 KGHSH, CDR2 LQKENI. The CDR3 has 15 residues. Trimming removed 0 bases at V and 0 bases at J, with 6 bases between. DNA for the CDR3: TGTGCCAGCTCACCACCGGCCCACTCTGGAAACACCATATATTTT. It codes for CASSPPAHSGNTIYF.

The rearrangement joins TRBV3-1 (or the pseudogene TRBV3-2) to TRBJ2-2, with 11 nucleotides matching TRBD2. Germline values: CDR1 LGHDT, CDR2 YNNKEL (reference sequence). The CDR3 has 16 amino acids. V shed 6 bases and J 3 bases; nucleotides not matched to a gene: 6. This chain's CDR3 is CASRKLLAGDTGELFF. In DNA form, the CDR3 reads TGTGCCAGCAGGAAGCTACTAGCGGGGGACACCGGGGAGCTGTTTTTT.

The V and J genes are TRBV4-2 and TRBJ2-7, with 10 bases aligning to TRBD2. J was trimmed by 1 base and V by 0 bases; bases with no gene match: 12. CDR3 length equals 19 residues. Per germline, CDR1 LGHNA and CDR2 YNFKEQ. The CDR3 loop reads CASSQDRKAGGTVSYEQYF. CDR3 in DNA: TGTGCCAGCAGCCAAGATCGTAAAGCGGGGGGGACCGTTTCCTACGAGCAGTACTTC.

The chain links TRBV4-1 to TRBJ1-2; TRBD1 might be the D (6 bases). CDR3 length: 13 amino acids. CDR1 and CDR2 from the germline V gene are MGHRA and YSYEKL. Trimming shortened V by 0 bases and J by 7 bases, and 9 bases separated the two germline ends. The CDR3 DNA follows: TGCGCCAGCAGCCAAGATTGGACAGCTGGCTACACCTTC. Its translation: CASSQDWTAGYTF.